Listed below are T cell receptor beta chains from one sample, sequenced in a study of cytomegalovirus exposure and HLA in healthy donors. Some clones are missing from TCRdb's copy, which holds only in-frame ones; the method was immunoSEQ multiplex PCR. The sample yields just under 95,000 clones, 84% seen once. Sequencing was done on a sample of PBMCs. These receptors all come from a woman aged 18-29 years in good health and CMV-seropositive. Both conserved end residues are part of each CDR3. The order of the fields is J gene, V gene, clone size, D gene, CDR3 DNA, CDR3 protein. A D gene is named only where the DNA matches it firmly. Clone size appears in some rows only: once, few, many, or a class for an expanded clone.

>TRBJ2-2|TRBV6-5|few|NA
TGTGCCAGCAGCCCCGTGACCGGGACCGGGGAGCTGTTTTTT
CASSPVTGTGELFF
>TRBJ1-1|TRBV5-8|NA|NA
TGTGCCAGCAGCCTCAAGGGAGCTGAAGCTTTCTTT
CASSLKGAEAFF
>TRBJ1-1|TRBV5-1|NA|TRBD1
TGCGCCAGCAGCACGAGGACAGGCCTTAACACTGAAGCTTTCTTT
CASSTRTGLNTEAFF
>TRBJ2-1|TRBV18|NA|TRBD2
TGTGCCAGCTCACAAGCGGGAGCAAGTGAGCAGTTCTTC
CASSQAGASEQFF
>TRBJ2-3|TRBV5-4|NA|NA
TGTGCCAGCAGCCCCCAAGCCGGTAGCCCAACGCAGTATTTT
CASSPQAGSPTQYF
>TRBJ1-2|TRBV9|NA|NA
TGTGCCAGCAGCGTAGGTGGGGCCTATGGCTACACCTTC
CASSVGGAYGYTF
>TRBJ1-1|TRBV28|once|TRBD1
TGTGCCAGCAGCCCCGGGACAGTGATTTGGGTCACTGAAGCTTTCTTT
CASSPGTVIWVTEAFF
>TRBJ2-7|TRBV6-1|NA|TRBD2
TGTGCCAGCAGTGTAACTAGCGGGGGGGCCCACGAGCAGTACTTC
CASSVTSGGAHEQYF
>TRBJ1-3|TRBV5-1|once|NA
TGCGCCAGCAGCTTGGCGTCAGGGGCGGCTGGAAACACCATATATTTT
CASSLASGAAGNTIYF
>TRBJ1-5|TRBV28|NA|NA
TGTGCCAGCAGTTTATTTGGCGGGAACAATCAGCCCCAGCATTTT
CASSLFGGNNQPQHF
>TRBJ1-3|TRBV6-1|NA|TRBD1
TGTGCCAGCAGTGATTGGACAGGGGGCGGAAACACCATATATTTT
CASSDWTGGGNTIYF
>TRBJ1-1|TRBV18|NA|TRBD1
TGTGCCAGCCGACAGGGGACCCACACTGAAGCTTTCTTT
CASRQGTHTEAFF
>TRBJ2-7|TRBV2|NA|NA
TGTGCCAGCAGCCGGCCTGACAAGGAGCAGTACTTC
CASSRPDKEQYF
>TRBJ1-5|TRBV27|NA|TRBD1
TGTGCCAGCAGTTATGCGGGGACAGGGGCTCAGCCCCAGCATTTT
CASSYAGTGAQPQHF
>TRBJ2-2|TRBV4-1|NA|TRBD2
TGCGCCAGCAGCCAACGAACCGGGACTATCTCATCTTTCGGGGAGCTGTTTTTT
CASSQRTGTISSFGELFF
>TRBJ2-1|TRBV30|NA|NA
TGTGCCTGGAGTGGAGGCAGGGGAGGGTCCTACAATGAGCAGTTCTTC
CAWSGGRGGSYNEQFF
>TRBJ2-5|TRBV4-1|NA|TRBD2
TGCGCCAGCAGTCGACTTGGACTAGCGGGGGGAGAGACCCAGTACTTC
CASSRLGLAGGETQYF
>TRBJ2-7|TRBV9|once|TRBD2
TGTGCCAGCAGCGTAGGAAGCGGGGGGGGCTACGAGCAGTACTTC
CASSVGSGGGYEQYF
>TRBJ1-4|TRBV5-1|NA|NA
TGCGCCAGCAGCTTGGGCGCGCGAGCAAATGAAAAACTGTTTTTT
CASSLGARANEKLFF
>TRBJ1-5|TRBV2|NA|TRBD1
TGTGCCAGCAGTGGGGCCGAGACAGGGGTTTCCCAGCATTTT
CASSGAETGVSQHF
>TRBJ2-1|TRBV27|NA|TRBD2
TGTGCCAGCAGTACCATGGCGGGGGCCTACAATGAGCAGTTCTTC
CASSTMAGAYNEQFF
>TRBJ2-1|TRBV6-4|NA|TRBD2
TGTGCCAGCAGTGTTCGGGGGGGGGTTTACAATGAGCAGTTCTTC
CASSVRGGVYNEQFF
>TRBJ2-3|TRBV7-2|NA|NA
TGTGCCAGCAGCTTAAGAGGAGGACTCGCAAACACAGATACGCAGTATTTT
CASSLRGGLANTDTQYF
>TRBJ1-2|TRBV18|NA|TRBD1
TGTGCCAGCTCACCCCAAGGGACAGGGGACTATGGCTACACCTTC
CASSPQGTGDYGYTF